These T cell receptor beta chains were read from a single sample in a study of blood T cells in healthy people across ages. TCRdb ran MiXCR on the 5' RACE reads and lists one entry per CDR3 protein. Of about 810,000 distinct CDR3 sequences in the sample, about 36% were seen once. The sequenced material came from blood. These receptors came from a man between 18 and 29 years old in good health. The CDR3 runs from the conserved cysteine through the conserved F or W. D genes are given only for firm matches. Clone size is not always given. Where it is, it says once, few, many or a class for expanded clones.

J	size	V	D	CDR3	DNA
TRBJ2-7	NA	TRBV12-3/TRBV12-4	NA	CASSLGNGNYEQYF	TGTGCCAGCAGTTTAGGTAACGGCAACTACGAGCAGTACTTC
TRBJ2-5	NA	TRBV28	NA	CASSSQIAETQYF	TGTGCCAGCAGTTCACAAATAGCAGAGACCCAGTACTTC
TRBJ2-3	NA	TRBV7-3	TRBD1	CASSSGTGGLTDTQYF	TGTGCCAGCAGCTCCGGGACAGGGGGCCTCACAGATACGCAGTATTTT
TRBJ1-1	NA	TRBV4-3	TRBD1	CASSQDLNRGLGMNTEAFF	TGCGCCAGCAGCCAAGATTTGAACAGGGGGCTGGGCATGAACACTGAAGCTTTCTTT
TRBJ2-7	NA	TRBV5-1	TRBD1	CASSPRQGPSEQYF	TGCGCCAGCAGCCCCCGACAGGGGCCGTCGGAGCAGTACTTC
TRBJ2-3	NA	TRBV24-1	NA	CATSTGQSAPDTQYF	TGTGCCACCAGTACAGGACAGTCGGCCCCAGATACGCAGTATTTT
TRBJ2-7	NA	TRBV20-1	NA	CSAQRGGLDEQYF	TGCAGTGCCCAGAGGGGGGGATTGGACGAGCAGTACTTC
TRBJ2-5	many	TRBV7-2	TRBD1	CASSLSGQGETQYF	TGTGCCAGCAGCTTGTCGGGACAGGGGGAGACCCAGTACTTC
TRBJ1-1	NA	TRBV12-3/TRBV12-4	NA	CASSPRHAGAFF	TGTGCCAGCAGTCCGCGACATGCGGGCGCTTTCTTT
TRBJ1-1	NA	TRBV29-1	NA	CSVPRGMNTEAFF	TGCAGCGTCCCCAGGGGAATGAACACTGAAGCTTTCTTT
TRBJ2-6	NA	TRBV28	NA	CASSIFGGDSGANVLTF	TGTGCCAGCAGTATCTTTGGAGGCGACTCTGGGGCCAACGTCCTGACTTTC
TRBJ2-4	NA	TRBV6-5	TRBD1	CASSRRDRSLGEQYF	TGTGCCAGCAGCCGCCGGGACAGGTCCCTAGGGGAGCAGTACTTC
TRBJ2-6	NA	TRBV6-2/TRBV6-3	NA	CASTPLTSGANVLTF	TGTGCTAGCACCCCACTGACCTCTGGGGCCAACGTCCTGACTTTC
TRBJ2-1	NA	TRBV7-3	NA	CASSGKYNEQFF	TGTGCCAGCAGCGGAAAATACAATGAGCAGTTCTTC
TRBJ2-3	few	TRBV29-1	NA	CSVERTGRGTDTQYF	TGCAGCGTGGAAAGGACGGGAAGAGGCACAGATACGCAGTATTTT
TRBJ1-1	few	TRBV6-5	NA	CASSYRSLWGNTEAFF	TGTGCCAGCAGTTACAGGTCACTGTGGGGGAACACTGAAGCTTTCTTT
TRBJ2-1	NA	TRBV4-3	NA	CASSQEKGGPSEQFF	TGCGCCAGCAGCCAAGAGAAGGGGGGGCCAAGTGAGCAGTTCTTC
TRBJ2-1	NA	TRBV6-2/TRBV6-3	NA	CASSYDPDRAYEQFF	TGTGCCAGCAGTTACGACCCGGACAGAGCGTACGAGCAGTTCTTC
TRBJ2-4	few	TRBV5-1	NA	CASSLHNKGPKNIQYF	TGCGCCAGCAGCTTACACAACAAGGGACCCAAAAACATTCAGTACTTC
TRBJ2-3	NA	TRBV7-2	NA	CASSQSPGMEDTQYF	TGTGCCAGCAGTCAAAGCCCGGGGATGGAGGATACGCAGTATTTT
TRBJ2-5	many	TRBV10-3	NA	CAINAGLGETQYF	TGTGCCATCAACGCAGGGTTAGGAGAGACCCAGTACTTC
TRBJ1-6	NA	TRBV5-1	NA	CASSLRTQAGYNSPLHF	TGCGCCAGCAGCTTAAGGACCCAGGCGGGATATAATTCACCCCTCCACTTT
TRBJ1-5	NA	TRBV7-2	TRBD1	CVSSPGQDQPQHF	TGTGTCAGCAGCCCGGGACAGGACCAGCCCCAGCATTTT
TRBJ2-3	many	TRBV4-3	TRBD1	CASSRTGAADTQYF	TGCGCCAGCAGCCGGACAGGGGCAGCAGATACGCAGTATTTT
TRBJ2-3	NA	TRBV29-1	NA	CSVEEGFRGFVQYF	TGCAGCGTTGAAGAGGGTTTTAGGGGCTTTGTTCAGTATTTT
TRBJ2-7	once	TRBV2	TRBD1	CASSGRGIYNEQYF	TGTGCCAGCAGTGGCAGGGGGATCTACAATGAGCAGTACTTC
TRBJ2-3	few	TRBV7-2	NA	CASTPGGQTLDTQYF	TGTGCCAGCACCCCGGGGGGACAGACTTTAGATACGCAGTATTTT
TRBJ2-2	NA	TRBV24-1	NA	CATSEGDIGTGELFF	TGTGCCACCAGTGAGGGGGACATAGGTACCGGGGAGCTGTTTTTT
TRBJ2-1	NA	TRBV28	NA	CASSFLDTQFF	TGTGCCAGCAGTTTCTTGGACACGCAGTTCTTC
TRBJ2-5	NA	TRBV5-1	TRBD1	CASSESRSTGRRVQETQYF	TGCGCCAGCAGCGAATCCCGTTCGACAGGGAGAAGGGTACAAGAGACCCAGTACTTC
TRBJ2-7	many	TRBV27	NA	CASSYHPLVEQYF	TGTGCCAGCAGCTACCATCCTTTAGTCGAGCAGTACTTC
TRBJ2-2	few	TRBV6-1	NA	CASSGRRANTGELFF	TGTGCCAGCAGTGGCCGCAGAGCGAACACCGGGGAGCTGTTTTTT
TRBJ1-4	few	TRBV4-3	NA	CASSQVEREKLFF	TGCGCCAGCAGCCAAGTTGAGCGTGAAAAACTGTTTTTT
TRBJ2-1	many	TRBV6-2/TRBV6-3	NA	CASSHILSYNEQFF	TGTGCCAGCAGCCACATACTCTCCTACAATGAGCAGTTCTTC
TRBJ1-3	NA	TRBV25-1	NA	CASSVDSGNTIYF	TGTGCCAGCAGTGTAGACTCTGGAAACACCATATATTTT
TRBJ2-7	NA	TRBV19	NA	CASSVRASYEQYF	TGTGCCAGTAGTGTACGGGCTTCCTACGAGCAGTACTTC
TRBJ2-1	few	TRBV12-3/TRBV12-4	NA	CASSLLGLRGPRYNEQFF	TGTGCCAGCAGTTTATTGGGCCTGCGGGGACCGAGGTACAATGAGCAGTTCTTC
TRBJ1-3	NA	TRBV20-1	NA	CSARADRVSGNTIYF	TGCAGTGCTAGAGCGGATAGAGTCTCTGGAAACACCATATATTTT
TRBJ2-2	few	TRBV27	TRBD1	CASRRDRVNTGELFF	TGTGCCAGCAGGCGGGACAGGGTGAACACCGGGGAGCTGTTTTTT
TRBJ1-2	NA	TRBV7-2	NA	CASSLANRTLFYGYTF	TGTGCCAGCAGCTTAGCCAACCGGACCCTATTTTATGGCTACACCTTC
TRBJ2-1	few	TRBV5-4	TRBD2	CASSIGTSGGYNEQFF	TGTGCCAGCAGCATTGGGACTAGCGGGGGATATAATGAGCAGTTCTTC
TRBJ1-5	few	TRBV20-1	TRBD1	CSARELTGAANQPQHF	TGCAGTGCTAGAGAACTAACAGGGGCCGCTAATCAGCCCCAGCATTTT
TRBJ1-2	NA	TRBV7-2	TRBD1	CASSLQGGTYGYTF	TGTGCCAGCAGCCTCCAGGGGGGGACCTATGGCTACACCTTC
TRBJ1-1	NA	TRBV5-6	NA	CASSFFGAQMNTEAFF	TGTGCCAGCAGCTTTTTTGGGGCTCAGATGAACACTGAAGCTTTCTTT
TRBJ2-5	few	TRBV24-1	NA	CATSDGDWQETQYF	TGTGCCACCAGTGATGGCGATTGGCAAGAGACCCAGTACTTC
TRBJ2-6	many	TRBV5-1	NA	CASSLSLSSGANVLTF	TGCGCCAGCAGCTTATCCCTCAGCTCTGGGGCCAACGTCCTGACTTTC
TRBJ2-7	few	TRBV10-3	NA	CATSREVTNNEQYF	TGTGCCACCTCCCGTGAGGTAACTAACAATGAGCAGTACTTC
TRBJ2-5	NA	TRBV20-1	TRBD2	CSARGGLAFRETQYF	TGCAGTGCTCGGGGGGGACTAGCATTCCGAGAGACCCAGTACTTC
TRBJ1-4	NA	TRBV20-1	NA	CSARDWSGGDEKLFF	TGCAGTGCTAGAGATTGGTCGGGGGGGGATGAAAAACTGTTTTTT
TRBJ2-5	NA	TRBV4-3	NA	CVSSPTGGKETQYF	TGCGTCAGCAGCCCGACTGGGGGGAAAGAGACCCAGTACTTC
TRBJ1-2	few	TRBV7-2	NA	CASSLATGQRGYTF	TGTGCCAGCAGCTTAGCGACGGGGCAGCGAGGCTACACCTTC
TRBJ2-1	NA	TRBV20-1	TRBD2	CSARVPVTSGGYNEQFF	TGCAGTGCTAGAGTACCTGTCACTAGCGGGGGTTACAATGAGCAGTTCTTC
TRBJ2-7	once	TRBV2	NA	CASKKEGKSEQYF	TGTGCCAGCAAGAAGGAAGGGAAAAGCGAGCAGTACTTC